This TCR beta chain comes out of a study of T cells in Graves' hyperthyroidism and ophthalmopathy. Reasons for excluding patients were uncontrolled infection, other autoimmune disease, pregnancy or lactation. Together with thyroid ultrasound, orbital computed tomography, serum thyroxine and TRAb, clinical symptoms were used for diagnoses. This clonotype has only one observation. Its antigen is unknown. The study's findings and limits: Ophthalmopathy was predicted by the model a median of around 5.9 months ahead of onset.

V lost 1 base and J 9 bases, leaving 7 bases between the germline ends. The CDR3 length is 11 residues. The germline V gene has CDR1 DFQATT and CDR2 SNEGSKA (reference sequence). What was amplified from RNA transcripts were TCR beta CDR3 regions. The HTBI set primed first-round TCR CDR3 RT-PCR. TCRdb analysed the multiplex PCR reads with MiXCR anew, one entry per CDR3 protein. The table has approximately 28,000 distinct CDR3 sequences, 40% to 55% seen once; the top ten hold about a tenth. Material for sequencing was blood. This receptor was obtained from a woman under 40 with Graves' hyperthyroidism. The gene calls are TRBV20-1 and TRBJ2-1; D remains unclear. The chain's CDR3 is CSARAPGEQFF. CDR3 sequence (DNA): TGCAGTGCTAGAGCGCCGGGTGAGCAGTTCTTC.